These 17 T cell receptor beta chains originate from one sample sequenced in a study of T cells in localized non-small cell lung cancer (TCRdb year 2020). The receptor library was made with the immunoSEQ multiplex PCR assay. TCRdb limited this immuneACCESS table to in-frame rearrangements with V and J called. A share of clones is missing; checked studies link under half to unresolved V genes, and the rest is unexplained. The sample table holds some 27,000 clones, of which 88% were seen once. Together, the top ten hold roughly 13% of the sample. Sequenced here: peripheral blood, sampled before any cancer treatment. Receptors originate from a female donor of 60 years or more with stage III squamous cell lung carcinoma.

This sequence joins TRBV9 and TRBJ2-3, with D perhaps assigned TRBD1 or TRBD2 (5 bases each). V lost 0 bases, J lost 4 bases, and 6 bases lay in between. Germline-derived CDR1 and CDR2 are SGDLS and YYNGEE. The CDR3 covers 13 residues. CDR3 bases: TGTGCCAGCAGCGTAGGAGGGGCAGATACGCAGTATTTT. Protein product: CASSVGGADTQYF. Full variable domain (remainder filled in from reference TRBV9 and TRBJ2-3): DSGVTQTPKHLITATGQRVTLRCSPRSGDLSVYWYQQSLDQGLQFLIQYYNGEERAKGNILERFSAQQFPDLHSELNLSSLELGDSALYFCASSVGGADTQYFGPGTRLTVL.

The J gene is TRBJ2-1, the V gene TRBV4-1; 9 nucleotides match TRBD1. The trim removed 4 bases at V and 6 bases at J, leaving 1 base unmatched. The CDR3 covers 13 residues. Germline V lookup: CDR1 MGHRA, CDR2 YSYEKL. CDR3 amino acids: CASSRDRVNEQFF. CDR3 DNA sequence: TGCGCCAGCAGCCGGGACAGGGTCAATGAGCAGTTCTTC.

The genes are TRBV7-9 and TRBJ1-2; D is undetermined. Germline V gene sequence: CDR1 SEHNR, CDR2 FQNEAQ (reference sequence). V gave up 2 bases and J gave up 4 bases, with 11 bases separating them. CDR3 length: 14 residues. The CDR3 sequence is CASSLSRGGYGYTF. The CDR3 DNA sequence: TGTGCCAGCAGCTTATCCCGGGGAGGCTATGGCTACACCTTC.

The chain combines TRBV7-9 with TRBJ1-2; D perhaps matches TRBD1 (5 bases). Germline CDR1 is SEHNR and CDR2 is FQNEAQ (reference sequence). The CDR3 consists of 15 residues. The V end was cut by 2 bases, the J end by 7 bases, with 17 bases between. The CDR3 loop is CASSLRGGSWSGYTF. The CDR3 DNA reads as TGTGCCAGCAGCTTAAGGGGAGGGAGTTGGTCTGGCTACACCTTC.

CDR3 loop: CASSLFLDQPQHF. CDR3 sequence (DNA): TGTGCCAGCAGCTTATTTTTGGATCAGCCCCAGCATTTT. The rearrangement links TRBV11-2 to TRBJ1-5; D not certain. The CDR3 contains 13 residues. Germline CDR1 is SGHAT and CDR2 is FQNNGV. V was clipped by 2 bases and J by 5 bases, with 7 bases between them.

The chain uses TRBV4-3 and TRBJ1-6; no firm D call. The CDR3 is 12 residues long. V lost 3 bases and J lost 7, with 4 bases in between. Germline assignment: CDR1 LGHNA and CDR2 YSLEER. CDR3 coding DNA: TGCGCCAGCAGCCATCCCAATTCACCCCTCCACTTT. Its translation is CASSHPNSPLHF.

The genes are TRBV9 and TRBJ2-7; tentatively, D is TRBD1 or TRBD2 (7 bases each). Germline V gene lookup returns CDR1 SGDLS and CDR2 YYNGEE. CDR3 length equals 12 residues. The ends were cut back, 4 bases at V and 7 bases at J, with 12 bases in the middle. The CDR3 protein is CASSPRGGEQYF. CDR3 nucleotides: TGTGCCAGCAGCCCCAGGGGGGGAGAGCAGTACTTC.

In regard to this clone: The CDR3 ends on some other residue instead of the conserved phenylalanine or tryptophan, so this is likely a read error. The limits of the CDR3 on the DNA are not certain, so only TCRdb's listed CDR3 is given. V is TRBV15 and J is TRBJ2-7; TRBD1 reflects the table's D call only, with no check against the DNA. Including both end residues, the CDR3 is 12 amino acids long. CDR1 and CDR2 from the germline V gene are LNHNV and YYDKDF (reference sequence). The CDR3 region is CATSRAEDRGGL.

The chain uses TRBV5-6 and TRBJ1-1; a possible D gene is TRBD1 (5 bases). There are 15 residues in the CDR3. Deletions cut 0 bases from V and 0 bases from J, with 9 bases between. CDR1 SGHDT and CDR2 YYEEEE come from the germline V gene. CDR3 bases: TGTGCCAGCAGCTTGGTGGGAGGGGTGAACACTGAAGCTTTCTTT. Translation: CASSLVGGVNTEAFF.

J is TRBJ2-3 and V is TRBV19, with 16 bases fitting TRBD2. Germline V lookup: CDR1 LNHDA, CDR2 SQIVND (reference sequence). Trimming removed 4 bases from V and 5 bases from J; junction bases left unmatched: 9. This CDR3 has 18 amino acids. DNA of the CDR3: TGTGCCAGTAGTACCCCCGGGACTAGCGGGGGGGCCGGAGATACGCAGTATTTT. Amino acid sequence: CASSTPGTSGGAGDTQYF.

The chain couples TRBV9 to TRBJ1-1, with D possibly being TRBD1 (5 bases). Germline CDR1 is SGDLS and CDR2 is YYNGEE. Trimming took 0 bases from V and 0 from J, leaving 9 bases between them. This CDR3 is built from 15 residues. CDR3 in amino acids: CASSVGGAVNTEAFF. The CDR3 nucleotides read TGTGCCAGCAGCGTAGGAGGGGCCGTGAACACTGAAGCTTTCTTT.

This clone was observed a single time. The chain recombines TRBV30 with TRBJ1-5; D uncertain. The V and J ends lost 2 bases and 2 bases respectively, with 19 bases between them. The V gene's germline CDR1 is GTSNPN and CDR2 SVGIG (reference sequence). The CDR3 totals 17 residues. CDR3 sequence: CAWSPLRGSGGNQPQHF. The CDR3 bases are TGTGCCTGGAGTCCCCTAAGAGGGAGTGGGGGCAATCAGCCCCAGCATTTT.

This chain connects TRBV7-9 to TRBJ1-6; 9 bases are shared with TRBD1. Germline-derived CDR1 and CDR2 are SEHNR and FQNEAQ (reference sequence). Unmatched junction bases numbered 5, after V lost 3 bases and J lost 8 bases. This CDR3 has 15 residues. CDR3 in amino acids: CASSFRGQGYSPLHF. The CDR3 nucleotides read TGTGCCAGCAGCTTTCGGGGACAGGGATATTCACCCCTCCACTTT. The complete variable domain, with remaining parts taken from reference TRBV7-9 and TRBJ1-6, reads DTGVSQNPRHKITKRGQNVTFRCDPISEHNRLYWYRQTLGQGPEFLTYFQNEAQLEKSRLLSDRFSAERPKGSFSTLEIQRTEQGDSAMYLCASSFRGQGYSPLHFGNGTRLTVT.

The chain combines TRBV10-2 with TRBJ1-3; the match to TRBD1 covers 10 bases. Losses at the gene ends were 7 bases for V and 4 bases for J; bases not matched to a gene: 7. CDR3 size: 15 residues. CDR1 is WSHSY and CDR2 is SAAADI in the germline V gene. CDR3 coding DNA: TGCGCCAGCAACGACAGGGGGCTTGAAGGAAACACCATATATTTT. The encoded protein is CASNDRGLEGNTIYF.

The CDR3: CASSADSNQPQHF. The DNA of the CDR3 is TGTGCCAGTAGTGCTGACAGCAATCAGCCCCAGCATTTT. V usage is TRBV19 and J usage is TRBJ1-5; D is unclear. CDR1 LNHDA and CDR2 SQIVND come from the germline V gene (reference sequence). The CDR3 is 13 residues long. Trimming shortened V by 5 bases and J by 1 base, and 6 bases separated the two germline ends.

J is TRBJ2-3 and V is TRBV2; D ambiguous. V gave up 2 bases and J gave up 5 bases, with 8 bases separating them. The length of the CDR3 is 13 residues. Germline CDR1 SNHLY, CDR2 FYNNEI. The CDR3 is CASSENRRDTQYF. In DNA, the CDR3 is TGTGCCAGCAGTGAAAACCGACGAGATACGCAGTATTTT. Together with reference TRBV2 and TRBJ2-3, the CDR3 gives the full variable domain: EPEVTQTPSHQVTQMGQEVILRCVPISNHLYFYWYRQILGQKVEFLVSFYNNEISEKSEIFDDQFSVERPDGSNFTLKIRSTKLEDSAMYFCASSENRRDTQYFGPGTRLTVL.

The chain combines TRBV12-2 with TRBJ2-1; TRBD2 was called by the table and not checked on the DNA. TRBV12-2 corresponds to a pseudogene. The CDR3 extends over 18 amino acids. CDR3 region: CASRFGLAGPSSYNEQFF. CDR3 DNA sequence: TGTGCAAGTCGTTTCGGACTAGCGGGGCCGAGCTCCTACAATGAGCAGTTCTTC.